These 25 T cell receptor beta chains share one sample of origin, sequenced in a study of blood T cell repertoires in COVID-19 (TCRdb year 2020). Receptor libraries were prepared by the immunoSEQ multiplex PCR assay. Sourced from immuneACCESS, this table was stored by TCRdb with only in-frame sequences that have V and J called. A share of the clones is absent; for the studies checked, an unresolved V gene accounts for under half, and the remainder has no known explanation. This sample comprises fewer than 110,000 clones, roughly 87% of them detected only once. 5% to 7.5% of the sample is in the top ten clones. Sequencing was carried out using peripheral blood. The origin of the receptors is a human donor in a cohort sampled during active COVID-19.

The DNA for the CDR3 is TGTGCCAGCTCACCACTCAGGGGTTCCGAGCAGTACTTC. Amino acid sequence: CASSPLRGSEQYF. This chain joins TRBV18 and TRBJ2-7; a weak D match, TRBD1 (6 bases). Germline values: CDR1 KGHSH, CDR2 LQKENI. There are 13 residues in the CDR3. Trimming took 1 base from V and 6 from J, leaving 10 bases between them.

CDR3 in DNA: TGTGCCAGCAGCGTAGAGGACACACACACAGATACGCAGTATTTT. Encoded protein: CASSVEDTHTDTQYF. J is TRBJ2-3 and V is TRBV9, with a possible D match to TRBD1 (5 bases). The V end was cut by 0 bases, the J end by 2 bases, with 10 bases between. Germline-derived CDR1 and CDR2 are SGDLS and YYNGEE. There are 15 residues in the CDR3.

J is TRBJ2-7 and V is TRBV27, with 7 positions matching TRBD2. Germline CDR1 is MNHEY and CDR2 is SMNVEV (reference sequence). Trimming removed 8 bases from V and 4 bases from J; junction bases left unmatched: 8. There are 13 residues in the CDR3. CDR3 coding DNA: TGTGCCAGCCGTGGGGGGGATGCTTACGAGCAGTACTTC. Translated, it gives CASRGGDAYEQYF.

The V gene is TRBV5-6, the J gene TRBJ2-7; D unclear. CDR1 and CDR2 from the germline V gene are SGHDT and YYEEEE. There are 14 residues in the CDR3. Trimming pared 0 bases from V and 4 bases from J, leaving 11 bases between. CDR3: CASSLAFSRYEQYF. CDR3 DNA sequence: TGTGCCAGCAGCTTGGCCTTCAGCAGGTACGAGCAGTACTTC.

In DNA form, the CDR3 reads TGTGCCAGCAGCTTAGCCGGGACAGGGAATCAGCCCCAGCATTTT. As protein: CASSLAGTGNQPQHF. The V call is TRBV7-9, the J call TRBJ1-5; 9 bases match TRBD1. Per germline, CDR1 SEHNR and CDR2 FQNEAQ (reference sequence). Trimming took 0 bases from V and 4 from J; bases not matched to a gene: 1. This CDR3 region has 15 residues. The full variable domain, its missing parts supplied by reference TRBV7-9 and TRBJ1-5, is DTGVSQNPRHKITKRGQNVTFRCDPISEHNRLYWYRQTLGQGPEFLTYFQNEAQLEKSRLLSDRFSAERPKGSFSTLEIQRTEQGDSAMYLCASSLAGTGNQPQHFGDGTRLSIL.

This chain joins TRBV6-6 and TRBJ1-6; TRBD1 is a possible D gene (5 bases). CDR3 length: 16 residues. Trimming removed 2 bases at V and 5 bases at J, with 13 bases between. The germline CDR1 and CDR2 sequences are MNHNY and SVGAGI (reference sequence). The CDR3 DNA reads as TGTGCCAGCAGTTACAGGGGTCCACTTGATAATTCACCCCTCCACTTT. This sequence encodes CASSYRGPLDNSPLHF.

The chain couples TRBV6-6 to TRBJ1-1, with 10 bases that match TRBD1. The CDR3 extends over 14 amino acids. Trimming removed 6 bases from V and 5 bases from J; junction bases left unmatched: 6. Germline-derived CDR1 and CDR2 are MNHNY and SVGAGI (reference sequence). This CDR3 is CASRAGTGVTEAFF. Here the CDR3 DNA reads TGTGCCAGCAGGGCCGGGACAGGGGTGACTGAAGCTTTCTTT.

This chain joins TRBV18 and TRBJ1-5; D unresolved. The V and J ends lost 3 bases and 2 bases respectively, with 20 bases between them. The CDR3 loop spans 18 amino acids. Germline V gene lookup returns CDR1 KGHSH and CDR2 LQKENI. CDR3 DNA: TGTGCCAGCTCACCGATGGAGGGCCCTTGGGTCGGCAATCAGCCCCAGCATTTT. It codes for CASSPMEGPWVGNQPQHF. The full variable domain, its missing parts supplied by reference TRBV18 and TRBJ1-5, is NAGVMQNPRHLVRRRGQEARLRCSPMKGHSHVYWYRQLPEEGLKFMVYLQKENIIDESGMPKERFSAEFPKEGPSILRIQQVVRGDSAAYFCASSPMEGPWVGNQPQHFGDGTRLSIL.

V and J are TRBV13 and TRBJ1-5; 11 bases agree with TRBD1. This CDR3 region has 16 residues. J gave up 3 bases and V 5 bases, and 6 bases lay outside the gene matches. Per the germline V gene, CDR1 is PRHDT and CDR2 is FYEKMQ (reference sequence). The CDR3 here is CASSRTGGYVNQPQHF. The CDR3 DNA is TGTGCCAGCAGCCGGACAGGGGGCTATGTCAATCAGCCCCAGCATTTT.

The CDR3 DNA follows: TGTGCCAGCAGCTGGACCGGGACTAGGATAGGTGAGCAGTTCTTC. Residues: CASSWTGTRIGEQFF. The chain is built from TRBV7-8 and TRBJ2-1; TRBD2 aligns across 8 bases. The junction had 11 bases not matched to a gene; V was cut back by 4 bases and J by 9 bases. This CDR3 has 15 amino acids. Per the germline V gene, CDR1 is SGHVS and CDR2 is FQNEAQ. Based on the CDR3 plus reference TRBV7-8 and TRBJ2-1, the full variable domain is GAGVSQSPRYKVAKRGQDVALRCDPISGHVSLFWYQQALGQGPEFLTYFQNEAQLDKSGLPSDRFFAERPEGSVSTLKIQRTQQEDSAVYLCASSWTGTRIGEQFFGPGTRLTVL.

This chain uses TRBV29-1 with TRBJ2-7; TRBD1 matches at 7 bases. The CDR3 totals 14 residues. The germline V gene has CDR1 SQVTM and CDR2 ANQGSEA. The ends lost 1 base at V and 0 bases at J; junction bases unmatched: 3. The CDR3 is CSVEGTGVSYEQYF. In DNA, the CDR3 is TGCAGCGTTGAAGGGACAGGCGTCTCCTACGAGCAGTACTTC.

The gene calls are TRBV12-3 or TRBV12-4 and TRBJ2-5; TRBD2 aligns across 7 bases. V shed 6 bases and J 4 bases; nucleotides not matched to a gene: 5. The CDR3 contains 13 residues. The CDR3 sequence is CASSKRLAETQYF. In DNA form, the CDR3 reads TGTGCCAGCAGCAAACGACTAGCAGAGACCCAGTACTTC.

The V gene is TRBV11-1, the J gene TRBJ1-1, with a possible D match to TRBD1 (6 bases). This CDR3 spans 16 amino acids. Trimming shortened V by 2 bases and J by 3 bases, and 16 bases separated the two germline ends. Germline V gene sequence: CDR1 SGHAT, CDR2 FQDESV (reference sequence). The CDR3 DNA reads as TGTGCCAGCAGCTTAAGACAGTGGGAGGGGGACACTGAAGCTTTCTTT. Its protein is CASSLRQWEGDTEAFF.

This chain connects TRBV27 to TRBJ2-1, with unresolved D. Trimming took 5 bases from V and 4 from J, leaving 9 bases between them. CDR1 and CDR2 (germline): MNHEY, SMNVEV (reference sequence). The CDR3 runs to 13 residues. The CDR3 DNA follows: TGTGCCAGCAGTCTACGCCCGTACAATGAGCAGTTCTTC. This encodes CASSLRPYNEQFF.

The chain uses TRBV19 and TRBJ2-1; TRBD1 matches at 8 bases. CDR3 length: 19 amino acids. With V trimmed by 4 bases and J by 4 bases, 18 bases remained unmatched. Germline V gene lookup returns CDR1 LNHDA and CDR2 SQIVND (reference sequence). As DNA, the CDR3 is TGTGCCAGTAGTAGAAGGGACAGGACCGAGATTCCTGGGTACAATGAGCAGTTCTTC. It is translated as CASSRRDRTEIPGYNEQFF.

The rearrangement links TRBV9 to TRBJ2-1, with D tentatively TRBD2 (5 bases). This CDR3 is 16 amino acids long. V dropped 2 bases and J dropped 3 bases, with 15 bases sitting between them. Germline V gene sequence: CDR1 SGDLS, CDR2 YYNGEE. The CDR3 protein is CASSVRSPGSYNEQFF. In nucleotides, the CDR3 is TGTGCCAGCAGCGTTAGATCTCCGGGAAGCTACAATGAGCAGTTCTTC.

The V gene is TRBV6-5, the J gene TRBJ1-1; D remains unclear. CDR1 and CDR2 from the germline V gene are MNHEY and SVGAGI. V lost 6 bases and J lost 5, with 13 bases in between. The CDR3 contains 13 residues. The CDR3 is CASSDWVMTEAFF. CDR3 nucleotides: TGTGCCAGCAGCGACTGGGTGATGACTGAAGCTTTCTTT.

CDR3 residues: CATSDSGQGSNNEQFF. CDR3 DNA sequence: TGTGCCACCAGTGATTCGGGACAGGGATCCAACAATGAGCAGTTCTTC. The chain recombines TRBV24-1 with TRBJ2-1, with 9 bases that match TRBD1. The CDR3 loop spans 16 amino acids. The germline V gene encodes CDR1 KGHDR and CDR2 SFDVKD. Unmatched junction bases numbered 6, after V lost 2 bases and J lost 5 bases.

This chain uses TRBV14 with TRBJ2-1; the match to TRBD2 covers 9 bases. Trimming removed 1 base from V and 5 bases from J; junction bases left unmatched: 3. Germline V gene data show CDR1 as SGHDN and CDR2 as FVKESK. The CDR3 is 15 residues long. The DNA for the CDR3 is TGTGCCAGCAGCCAAGGCCTAGCGGGAAACAATGAGCAGTTCTTC. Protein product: CASSQGLAGNNEQFF.

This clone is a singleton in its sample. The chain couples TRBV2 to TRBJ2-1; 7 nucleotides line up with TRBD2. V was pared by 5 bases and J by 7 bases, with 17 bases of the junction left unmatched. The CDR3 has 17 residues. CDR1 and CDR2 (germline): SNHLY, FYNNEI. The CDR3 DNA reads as TGTGCCAGCAGTCCGAGTCTTCGGGGGGTCGTAGGGAATGAGCAGTTCTTC. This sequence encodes CASSPSLRGVVGNEQFF.

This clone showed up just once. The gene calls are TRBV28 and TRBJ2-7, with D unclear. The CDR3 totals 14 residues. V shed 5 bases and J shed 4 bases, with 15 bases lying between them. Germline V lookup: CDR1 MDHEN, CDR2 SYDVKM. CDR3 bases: TGTGCCAGCAGTCCCCTGGGCGAAGGTTACGAGCAGTACTTC. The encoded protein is CASSPLGEGYEQYF.

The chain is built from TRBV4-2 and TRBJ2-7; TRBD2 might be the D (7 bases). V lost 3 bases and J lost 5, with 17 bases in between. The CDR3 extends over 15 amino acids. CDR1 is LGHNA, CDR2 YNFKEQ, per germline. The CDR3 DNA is TGTGCCAGCAGCCAGCCCCTCCGGGGGGCTCACGAGCAGTACTTC. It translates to CASSQPLRGAHEQYF.

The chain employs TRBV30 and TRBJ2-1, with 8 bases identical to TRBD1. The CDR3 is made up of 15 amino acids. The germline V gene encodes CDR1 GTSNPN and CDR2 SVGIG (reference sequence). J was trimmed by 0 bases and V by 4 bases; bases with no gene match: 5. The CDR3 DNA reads TGTGCCTGGACTCGGACAGGGAGCTCCTACAATGAGCAGTTCTTC. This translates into CAWTRTGSSYNEQFF.

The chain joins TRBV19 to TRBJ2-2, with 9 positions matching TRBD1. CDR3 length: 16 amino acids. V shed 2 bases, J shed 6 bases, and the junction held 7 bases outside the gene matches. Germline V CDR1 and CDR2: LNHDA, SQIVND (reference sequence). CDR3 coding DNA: TGTGCCAGTAGTATACATCCCGGACAGGGGTCCGGGGAGCTGTTTTTT. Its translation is CASSIHPGQGSGELFF.

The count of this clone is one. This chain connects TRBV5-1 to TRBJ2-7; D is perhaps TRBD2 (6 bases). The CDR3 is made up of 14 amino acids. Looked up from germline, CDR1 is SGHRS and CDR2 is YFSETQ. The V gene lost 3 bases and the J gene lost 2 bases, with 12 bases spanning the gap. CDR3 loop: CASSSTGAPYEQYF. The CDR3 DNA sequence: TGCGCCAGCAGCTCTACGGGAGCTCCCTACGAGCAGTACTTC. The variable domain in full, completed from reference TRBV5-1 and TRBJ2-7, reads KAGVTQTPRYLIKTRGQQVTLSCSPISGHRSVSWYQQTPGQGLQFLFEYFSETQRNKGNFPGRFSGRQFSNSRSEMNVSTLELGDSALYLCASSSTGAPYEQYFGPGTRLTVT.